What follows describes a single T cell receptor beta chain. This receptor's antigen is unknown. Base qualities were left out, and no much larger clone turns up one base away. The CDR3 holds 15 amino acids from the cysteine to the phenylalanine. The kept DNA is CDR3 alone, 45 bases in frame from the first base. V is pared back by 6 bases and J by 6 bases, with 21 bases lying between the germline termini. As encoded in the germline V gene, CDR1 is LGHNT while CDR2 is FRNRAP. This entry comes from a study of siplizumab effects on memory and regulatory T cells (dated by TCRdb to about 2019). Turning to the overall study: The effect of the anti-CD2 antibody siplizumab on alloreactive T-cell subsets was examined in allogeneic mixed lymphocyte reactions constructed from human PBMCs.

Sorted unstimulated T cells, along with proliferating T cells recovered from mixed lymphocyte reactions, underwent TCRbeta CDR3 sequencing. Fresh whole blood from some eleven HLA-typed healthy donors was used to isolate PBMCs. Unstimulated CD4+ regulatory T cells were FACS-sorted to map the origin of alloreactive clones. Points the paper makes about the study in general: Because sequences below about 10^-5 frequency were poorly captured, only a minor fraction of alloreactive clones could be mapped to unstimulated subsets. Roughly 80-97% of proliferating CD4+ or CD8+ clones could not be assigned a naive or memory phenotype. Of the alloreactive CD4+ clones that could be mapped, the Treg-derived share averaged approximately 69% with siplizumab compared with around 27% in control reactions. The cumulative frequency of alloreactive sequences that could be traced back to unstimulated CD4+ memory T cells was significantly reduced by siplizumab. Whether proliferating Tregs from siplizumab cultures actually had suppressive function was not functionally confirmed. Compared with memory T cells, unstimulated naive T cells appeared more diverse, and naive cells seemed to make a substantial contribution to the alloresponse.

The library was built by means of the immunoSEQ multiplex PCR assay. Each sample had roughly 90,000 TCR templates assayed by the deep sequencing platform. Genomic DNA extracted from sorted T cells was the material used for TCRbeta CDR3 sequencing. The paper's data handling went like this. The R programming language was used for the clonal analysis of the TCRbeta CDR3 data. Unstimulated samples were compared with post-reaction CFSE-low samples to define alloreactive CD4+ and CD8+ clones. Alloreactive CD4+ clones were assigned to regulatory or non-regulatory origin by matching sequences to sorted unstimulated Treg and non-Treg repertoires. In its TCRdb copy, this immuneACCESS table keeps in-frame sequences only and misses some clones. Where compared with another copy, unresolved V genes explain less than half of these, and the others have no known cause. D and trimming were read from the DNA, whereas the V and J calls and clone size are those reported in that table. This sample has about 70,000 clones in its table, and around nine tenths of those were observed once. Clones ranked in the top ten supply 1.7% of the sample.

This TCR was recovered from a human donor in good health. The chain is encoded by TRBV12-5 joined to TRBJ2-7, with TRBD1 perhaps the D gene, on 6 matching bases. Sequences were obtained from Tregs sorted from blood. CDR3 reads: CASGNLGQPVGEQYF. The DNA sequence reads TGTGCTAGTGGCAACCTAGGACAGCCGGTAGGCGAGCAGTACTTC.